Each of the 7 T cell receptor beta chains below was sequenced from the same sample in a study of CD8 T cells in Susac syndrome. Reverse transcription used roughly 0.45 to 1 ug RNA and random hexamers. TCRdb ran MiXCR on the immunoSEQ multiplex PCR reads and lists one entry per CDR3 protein. The sample lists about 180,000 distinct CDR3 sequences, about 96% occurring once. Source material: CD4+ T cells from PBMCs. All receptors come from a human donor with Susac syndrome.

The V call is TRBV5-1, the J call TRBJ2-5, with TRBD2 as a possible D gene (6 bases). The germline V and J ends were trimmed by 2 bases and 2 bases, with 7 bases remaining between them. Germline CDR1 is SGHRS and CDR2 is YFSETQ. The CDR3 has 13 residues. The CDR3, as DNA: TGCGCCAGCAGCTTCGGGGGACAAGAGACCCAGTACTTC. Translation gives CASSFGGQETQYF.

The V and J genes are TRBV7-2 and TRBJ2-7; D might be TRBD2 (5 bases). Trimming removed 0 bases at V and 7 bases at J, with 13 bases between. The CDR3 length is 14 residues. Germline assignment: CDR1 SGHTA and CDR2 FQGNSA. The CDR3 sequence: CASSLAGETGEQYF. The CDR3 DNA reads TGTGCCAGCAGCTTAGCGGGAGAAACGGGTGAGCAGTACTTC.

The J gene is TRBJ2-5, the V gene TRBV7-3, with D perhaps TRBD2 (5 bases). Trimming took 2 bases from V and 4 from J, leaving 8 bases between them. Germline V gene lookup returns CDR1 SGHTA and CDR2 FQGTGA. The CDR3 has 13 amino acids. DNA of the CDR3: TGTGCCAGCAGCTTACGGGAAGGAGAGACCCAGTACTTC. Translation gives CASSLREGETQYF.

The chain carries TRBV2 and TRBJ1-1; TRBD1 matches 7 bases. Unmatched junction bases numbered 10, after V lost 7 bases and J lost 2 bases. CDR1 and CDR2 from the germline V gene are SNHLY and FYNNEI. This CDR3 has 15 residues. CDR3: CASNILYRGNTEAFF. The CDR3 DNA reads TGTGCCAGCAACATTCTTTACAGGGGAAACACTGAAGCTTTCTTT.

The chain uses TRBV12-3 or TRBV12-4 and TRBJ2-3; maybe TRBD1 (5 bases). Trimming removed 3 bases at V and 4 bases at J, with 8 bases between. The CDR3 extends over 13 amino acids. The CDR3 region is CASSFKTADTQYF. The CDR3 DNA is TGTGCCAGCAGTTTTAAGACAGCAGATACGCAGTATTTT.

This rearrangement joins TRBV19 to TRBJ1-1; D remains ambiguous. This CDR3 region has 15 residues. CDR1 and CDR2 from the germline V gene are LNHDA and SQIVND (reference sequence). Trimming cost V 7 bases and J 1 base, with 16 bases left between them. CDR3 in amino acids: CASTSGGQTNTEAFF. The DNA of the CDR3 is TGTGCCAGTACCTCGGGAGGCCAGACGAACACTGAAGCTTTCTTT.

This clonotype was detected once. This chain links TRBV29-1 with TRBJ1-1; D is unclear. In germline, CDR1 is SQVTM, CDR2 ANQGSEA. The CDR3 is made up of 11 amino acids. Trimming cost V 5 bases and J 5 bases, with 9 bases left between them. DNA for the CDR3: TGCAGCGTTATAAGAAGAACTGAAGCTTTCTTT. Its translation: CSVIRRTEAFF.